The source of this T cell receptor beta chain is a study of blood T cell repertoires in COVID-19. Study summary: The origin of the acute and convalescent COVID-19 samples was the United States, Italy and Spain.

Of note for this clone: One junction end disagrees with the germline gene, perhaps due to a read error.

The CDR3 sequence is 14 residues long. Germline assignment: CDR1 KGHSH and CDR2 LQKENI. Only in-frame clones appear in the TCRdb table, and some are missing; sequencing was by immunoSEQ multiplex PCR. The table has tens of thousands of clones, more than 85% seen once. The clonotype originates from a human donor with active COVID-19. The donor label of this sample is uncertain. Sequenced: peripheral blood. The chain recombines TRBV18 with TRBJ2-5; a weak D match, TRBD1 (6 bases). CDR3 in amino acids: CASSPQGAVETQYF. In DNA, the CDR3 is TGTGCCAGCTCCCCACAGGGAGCGGTAGAGACCCAGTACTTC.